The TCR beta chain described here comes from a study of immune aging and cytomegalovirus after organ transplant (dated by TCRdb to the early 2020s). The study in broad terms: Three-drug immunosuppression with prednisone, tacrolimus, and mycophenolate was given to all transplant recipients.

The time point label, read with the paper, signifies: five sample-tagged time points from pre-transplant (day -1) to day 368 post-transplant, pooled. After thawing, PBMC were stimulated with a CMV IE-1 overlapping peptide library for roughly eleven hours, with no transport inhibitors added. After thawing, cells were rested overnight and were then stimulated in R10 medium with CD28/CD49d costimulation. The IE-1 peptide library was made up of 15-amino-acid peptides with 11-amino-acid overlaps. Each time point was barcoded using BD Single-Cell Multiplexing Kit Sample Tags, after which the barcoded samples were pooled and stained with oligo-conjugated anti-CD45RA plus sorting antibodies. A BD FACSAria III was used to sort CMV-responsive CD8+CD137+ and CD4+CD154+ T cells at 4-way purity. Blood was drawn into EDTA vacutainers and was processed by Ficoll gradient within 1-24 hours. Libraries came from single-cell sequencing. The instrument given in TCRdb is Illumina NovaSeq 6000. The BD Rhapsody Targeted mRNA and AbSeq Reagent Kit, in a microwell format, was used for cell capture and library preparation. Libraries covered TCR, sample tags, AbSeq, and targeted mRNA from the Human T-Cell Expression Panel plus custom TOX and TOX2 primers. Sequencing of the libraries was done on an Illumina NovaSeq. Per the source publication's procedure: The analysis covered roughly 9,600 cells in total, of which about 7,300 were CD8 T cells and 4494 were CD8 T cells with an identifiable TCR CDR3. The BD Rhapsody Targeted Analysis Pipeline, including V(D)J processing, was run on the Seven Bridges Genomics platform to process the raw data. Quality control, Sample Tag demultiplexing with Lex-BDSMK, clone identification with VDJ Explorer, and Seurat clustering were all done in SeqGeq 1.6.0. A clone was considered non-expanded if it made up <1% of CD8 T cells, and considered a clonal expansion if it made up >2.5% of the sample. TCRdb reworked the public reads: Q25 trimming with fastp, MiXCR clone assembly, productive beta chains retained. Rows with one shared CDR3 protein collapse into an entry with the most common genes and DNA. These V and J calls are TCRdb output, not the study's own analysis. Here the sample has fewer than 25,000 distinct CDR3 sequences; about a third occur a single time. In total, the top ten clones hold less than 30% of the sample.

From the cysteine up to the phenylalanine, the CDR3 has a length of 12 residues. The DNA shown is the 36-base CDR3, in frame from base 1. Per the germline V gene (reference sequence), LNHDA is the CDR1 and SQIVND is the CDR2. Trimming costs V 6 bases and J 1 base, and their ends lie 6 bases apart. The paper's findings and limits, for the study overall: Following viremia, cells with an aged phenotype rose post-transplant no matter the clone size, with the increase showing up earlier in large clones (days 200-264) than in small clones. Because CD57 was not measured in the sequencing data, a conservative gene-based aging definition was used instead. A larger share of large clones was made up of TEMRA cells, and in the seven largest clones (over 1,900 cells) aged and TEMRA cells were gained while TCM cells were lost.

Regarding this clonotype: No cognate antigen has been identified for it. The record has no base qualities; no much larger clone is one base away.

The receptor's source is a female donor who had a heart transplant and CMV viremia. The chain is made from TRBV19 and TRBJ1-1; the D gene is unclear. The sample consisted of CMV peptide-activated CD4+ and CD8+ T cells sorted from blood, taken at five time points, pooled. The sample's cell subset or site label, decoded: sorted CD8+CD137+ and CD4+CD154+ T cells after about 13 h CMV IE-1 peptide stimulation. The CDR3 has the sequence CASREGNTEAFF. The nucleotides are TGTGCCAGTAGGGAAGGGAACACTGAAGCTTTCTTT.